This is a list of T cell receptor beta chains from one sample in a study of T cells in localized non-small cell lung cancer. Sequencing used immunoSEQ multiplex PCR; TCRdb keeps in-frame clones, though not all of them. This table has tens of thousands of clones, more than 70% appearing once. Material: PBMCs, obtained before any cancer treatment. The receptors stem from a woman aged 40-75 years with stage II squamous cell lung carcinoma. Both conserved end residues are part of each CDR3. A D gene is named only where the DNA matches it firmly. The size entry is marked missing in some rows and otherwise reads once, few, many or a size class.

V: TRBV4-2; size: .; D: .; J: TRBJ1-2; DNA: TGTGCCAGCAGCCAAGATGGGGACTCCTTGGGAGGCTACACCTTC; CDR3: CASSQDGDSLGGYTF
V: TRBV9; size: .; D: .; J: TRBJ1-3; DNA: TGTGCCAGCAGCGTAGAGGCAGGCCTACGGAGGGGGAACACCATATATTTT; CDR3: CASSVEAGLRRGNTIYF
V: TRBV7-9; size: .; D: TRBD1; J: TRBJ2-7; DNA: TGTGCCAGCAGCTCCCATCAGGGGGCCTACGAGCAGTACTTC; CDR3: CASSSHQGAYEQYF
V: TRBV18; size: once; D: TRBD2; J: TRBJ2-7; DNA: TGTGCCAGCTCACCCGGGACTAGCGGGAGAGCCGAGCAGTACTTC; CDR3: CASSPGTSGRAEQYF
V: TRBV15; size: .; D: .; J: TRBJ1-2; DNA: TGTGCCACCAGCAGAGATAGGGGCCCCCCTTTTCCCTATGGCTACACCTTC; CDR3: CATSRDRGPPFPYGYTF
V: TRBV2; size: .; D: TRBD1; J: TRBJ2-2; DNA: TGTGCCAGCGGACAGGAGTACACCGGGGAGCTGTTTTTT; CDR3: CASGQEYTGELFF
V: TRBV9; size: .; D: .; J: TRBJ2-1; DNA: TGTGCCGGTAGACTCGAGCGGGTCAATGAGCAGTTCTTC; CDR3: CAGRLERVNEQFF
V: TRBV7-9; size: .; D: .; J: TRBJ2-7; DNA: TGTGCCAGCTCCCTGAGTGGGATTAGCTCCTACGAGCAGTACTTC; CDR3: CASSLSGISSYEQYF
V: TRBV7-2; size: .; D: TRBD2; J: TRBJ2-7; DNA: TGTGCCAGCAGCTTAGTGGCGAGGGCGGGAGACTACGAGCAGTACTTC; CDR3: CASSLVARAGDYEQYF
V: TRBV5-1; size: once; D: .; J: TRBJ2-3; DNA: TGCGCCAGCAGCGTCGGTCCGGATACGCAGTATTTT; CDR3: CASSVGPDTQYF
V: TRBV19; size: .; D: .; J: TRBJ1-1; DNA: TGTGCCAGTAGGGTAGACAGCGCGCTAATGACTGAAGCTTTCTTT; CDR3: CASRVDSALMTEAFF
V: TRBV7-8; size: .; D: TRBD2; J: TRBJ2-5; DNA: TGTGCCAGCAGCTTAGCCCGTTTACTAGCGGGAGGTAGAGAGACCCAGTACTTC; CDR3: CASSLARLLAGGRETQYF
V: TRBV18; size: once; D: TRBD1; J: TRBJ1-2; DNA: TGTGCCAGCTCACCACAGAGGACAGGTGGGAGCTATGGCTACACCTTC; CDR3: CASSPQRTGGSYGYTF
V: TRBV7-9; size: .; D: .; J: TRBJ1-2; DNA: TGTGCCAGCAGCTTAACCCGCGGCTACGGCTACACCTTC; CDR3: CASSLTRGYGYTF
V: TRBV6-1; size: .; D: .; J: TRBJ2-7; DNA: TGTGCCAGCAGTGATCTATCGCTGCAATCCTCCTACGAGCAGTACTTC; CDR3: CASSDLSLQSSYEQYF
V: TRBV5-1; size: .; D: .; J: TRBJ1-4; DNA: TGCGCCAGCAGCTCGGAAGGACAGGAAAAACTGTTTTTT; CDR3: CASSSEGQEKLFF
V: TRBV6-6; size: few; D: TRBD2; J: TRBJ2-7; DNA: TGTGCCAGCAGTCCGGGACTAGCGGGAGGCGAGCAGTACTTC; CDR3: CASSPGLAGGEQYF
V: TRBV5-4; size: .; D: TRBD2; J: TRBJ2-1; DNA: TGTGCCAGCAGCCCGGGACTACAAAAAAGCAATGAGCAGTTCTTC; CDR3: CASSPGLQKSNEQFF
V: TRBV28; size: once; D: .; J: TRBJ2-1; DNA: TGTGCCACCCAGCCCCATGGGATCAATGAGCAGTTCTTC; CDR3: CATQPHGINEQFF
V: TRBV25-1; size: .; D: TRBD1; J: TRBJ2-5; DNA: TGTGCCAGCAGTGAATCCCCGGGACAGGGGAGGGAGACCCAGTACTTC; CDR3: CASSESPGQGRETQYF
V: TRBV5-4; size: few; D: .; J: TRBJ1-2; DNA: TGTGCCAGCAGCCGTGGAGGGATGGACTATGGCTACACCTTC; CDR3: CASSRGGMDYGYTF
V: TRBV4-3; size: .; D: .; J: TRBJ2-3; DNA: TGCGCCAGCAGCCAAGAAAGCAATGGGTGGGCGACGCAGTATTTT; CDR3: CASSQESNGWATQYF
V: TRBV11-1; size: .; D: TRBD1; J: TRBJ2-7; DNA: TGTGCCAGCAGCCCGGGACAGGTGATCGGCGAGCAGTACTTC; CDR3: CASSPGQVIGEQYF
V: TRBV5-1; size: .; D: .; J: TRBJ2-1; DNA: TGCGCCAGCAGCGATACAAATCCCCCTCGAAATGAGCAGTTCTTC; CDR3: CASSDTNPPRNEQFF
V: TRBV19; size: .; D: TRBD1; J: TRBJ2-5; DNA: TGTGCCAGTACCCGAACCGGGACAGCGGCCCAAGAGACCCAGTACTTC; CDR3: CASTRTGTAAQETQYF
V: TRBV7-2; size: .; D: .; J: TRBJ1-3; DNA: TGTGCCAGCAGCTTAGTGCAAATGGGAATTCGGTCTGGAAACACCATATATTTT; CDR3: CASSLVQMGIRSGNTIYF
V: TRBV11-3; size: .; D: TRBD2; J: TRBJ2-1; DNA: TGTGCCAGCAGCTTGAGCGGGAACGCTTACAATGAGCAGTTCTTC; CDR3: CASSLSGNAYNEQFF
V: TRBV19; size: .; D: .; J: TRBJ2-3; DNA: TGTGCCAGTAGTCCCCCCGGGGGCGGGGCTACCAGGGATTTT; CDR3: CASSPPGGGATRDF
V: TRBV12-5; size: .; D: .; J: TRBJ1-1; DNA: TGTGCTAGTGGTTTGCCCCAGAGGAGCACTGAAGCTTTCTTT; CDR3: CASGLPQRSTEAFF
V: TRBV6-6; size: .; D: .; J: TRBJ2-7; DNA: TGTGCCAGCAGTTACCGGAGCGAGTTGGGGGAGCAGTACTTC; CDR3: CASSYRSELGEQYF
V: TRBV19; size: .; D: .; J: TRBJ2-3; DNA: TGTGCCAGTAGTATTTCGTCCAGGATCGAAGATACGCAGTATTTT; CDR3: CASSISSRIEDTQYF
V: TRBV10-3; size: once; D: TRBD1; J: TRBJ2-7; DNA: TGTGCCATCAGTCCGGGACAGGGGGCCTACGAGCAGTACTTC; CDR3: CAISPGQGAYEQYF
V: TRBV9; size: .; D: .; J: TRBJ1-1; DNA: TGTGCCAGCAGCGTAGGGGGGACGAACACTGAAGCTTTCTTT; CDR3: CASSVGGTNTEAFF
V: TRBV9; size: .; D: TRBD2; J: TRBJ2-5; DNA: TGTGCCAGCAGCCCAGGGGGGCGGGAGGGACAAGAGACCCAGTACTTC; CDR3: CASSPGGREGQETQYF
V: TRBV27; size: .; D: TRBD2; J: TRBJ2-7; DNA: TGTGCCAGCAGTTTAGGCGGGAGGTTCTACGAGCAGTACTTC; CDR3: CASSLGGRFYEQYF
V: TRBV28; size: .; D: TRBD2; J: TRBJ2-1; DNA: TGTGCCAGCAGTTTAGGCGGGAGGATGGTCGATGAGCAGTTCTTC; CDR3: CASSLGGRMVDEQFF
V: TRBV11-2; size: .; D: TRBD2; J: TRBJ2-5; DNA: TGTGCCAGCAGCTCCGGGGCTAGCGGGAGGGGGTACCAAGAGACCCAGTACTTC; CDR3: CASSSGASGRGYQETQYF